Listed below are T cell receptor beta chains from one sample, sequenced in a study of OX40 agonist ivuxolimab in advanced cancers. Sequencing was performed with immunoSEQ multiplex PCR; in TCRdb, only in-frame clones are kept and a portion is missing. This sample carries about 22,000 clones, around nine tenths of them seen once, and the ten largest clones take under 40%. The sample consisted of CD4+ or CD8+ T cells sorted from blood, taken in a trial of the OX40 agonist ivuxolimab. The source is an adult with an advanced solid tumor such as melanoma, head and neck, liver or kidney cancer. The CDR3 runs from the conserved cysteine through the conserved F or W. D genes are given only for firm matches. Size is omitted from some rows. Given values are once, few, many or a class for expanded clones.

v_call	d_call	clone_size	j_call	cdr3_nt	cdr3_aa
TRBV7-9	TRBD2	NA	TRBJ2-1	TGTGCCAGCAGCCCGAGGACTAGCGGGAGGTCCTACAATGAGCAGTTCTTC	CASSPRTSGRSYNEQFF
TRBV11-1	TRBD1	NA	TRBJ2-1	TGTGCCAGCAGCTTAGACGTCGGACAGGGCTCCTACAATGAGCAGTTCTTC	CASSLDVGQGSYNEQFF
TRBV13	TRBD2	NA	TRBJ2-1	TGTGCCAGCAGCTTGGAGGGAGGGCCCTACAATGAGCAGTTCTTC	CASSLEGGPYNEQFF
TRBV28	TRBD2	NA	TRBJ2-3	TGTGCCAGCAGTTTAGGGAGCGGGAGGGCTTCGGGTACGCAGTATTTT	CASSLGSGRASGTQYF
TRBV7-6	NA	NA	TRBJ2-7	TGTGCCAGCAGCCCGGTCGGGGGAGGCTACGAGCAGTACTTC	CASSPVGGGYEQYF
TRBV9	NA	NA	TRBJ2-7	TGTGCCAGCAGCGTAGGACTTAACTCCTACGAGCAGTACTTC	CASSVGLNSYEQYF
TRBV5-8	TRBD2	few	TRBJ2-1	TGTGCCAGCACCCCTATAGCGGGGGGAGGGAATGAGCAGTTCTTC	CASTPIAGGGNEQFF
TRBV6-1	NA	NA	TRBJ2-1	TGTGCCAGCAGTGAAGCGCGTGGCACCTACAATGAGCAGTTCTTC	CASSEARGTYNEQFF
TRBV29-1	NA	NA	TRBJ2-7	TGCAGCGTCGCCGGGGCCCACGAGCAGTACTTC	CSVAGAHEQYF
TRBV5-4	NA	NA	TRBJ1-1	TGTGCCAGCAGCTTCACCCTGAACACTGAAGCTTTCTTT	CASSFTLNTEAFF
TRBV27	TRBD1	NA	TRBJ2-6	TGTGCCAGCAGTTTAAGAGTCAGGGGGATCTCTGGGGCCAACGTCCTGACTTTC	CASSLRVRGISGANVLTF
TRBV4-2	TRBD2	NA	TRBJ2-7	TGTGCCAGCAGCCAGGCACTAGCGGGAGGTTACGAGCAGTACTTC	CASSQALAGGYEQYF
TRBV19	TRBD1	NA	TRBJ2-2	TGTGCCAGTAGTTCCCCGACAGGGGTTATGAACACCGGGGAGCTGTTTTTT	CASSSPTGVMNTGELFF
TRBV27	TRBD1	NA	TRBJ1-5	TGTGCCAGCAGTCCTCGACAGGGAAATCAGCCCCAGCATTTT	CASSPRQGNQPQHF
TRBV7-9	NA	NA	TRBJ2-7	TGTGCCAGCAGCTTAGAGGGCCTCGGGCAGTACTTC	CASSLEGLGQYF
TRBV7-9	NA	once	TRBJ2-5	TGTGCCAGCAGCTTACTAGGGCTGCAAGAGACCCAGTACTTC	CASSLLGLQETQYF
TRBV7-9	NA	NA	TRBJ2-1	TGTGCCAGCAGCCAGGGACTTGAGGAGCAGTTCTTC	CASSQGLEEQFF
TRBV9	NA	NA	TRBJ2-1	TGTGCCAGCAGCGTAGCTGAGGGATACAATGAGCAGTTCTTC	CASSVAEGYNEQFF
TRBV6-1	NA	NA	TRBJ2-1	TGTGCCAGCAGTGAAAGGCTGTCAACATCCTACAATGAGCAGTTCTTC	CASSERLSTSYNEQFF
TRBV7-9	NA	NA	TRBJ1-1	TGTGCCAGCAGCTTAGGGCACCCTGAAGCTTTCTTT	CASSLGHPEAFF
TRBV9	TRBD2	NA	TRBJ2-2	TGTGCCAGCAGCGCGAGCGGGAGGAACACCGGGGAGCTGTTTTTT	CASSASGRNTGELFF
TRBV7-9	TRBD2	NA	TRBJ2-5	TGTGCCAGCAGCTTACCCGGTAGCGGGAGGGCCGCCCCAGAGACCCAGTACTTC	CASSLPGSGRAAPETQYF
TRBV10-3	TRBD1	NA	TRBJ2-7	TGTGCCAACCCCGTACAGGGGGTACGACCCTACGAGCAGTACTTC	CANPVQGVRPYEQYF
TRBV11-2	TRBD2	NA	TRBJ2-7	TGTGCCAGCAGTCCAAGCGGGAGCGGCGAGCAGTACTTC	CASSPSGSGEQYF
TRBV7-6	NA	NA	TRBJ1-4	TGTGCCAGCAGCTTCGGGGAAACTAATGAAGAACTGTTTTTT	CASSFGETNEELFF
TRBV20-1	TRBD1	few	TRBJ2-7	TGCAGTGCTAGGACAGGGGGGGAGCAGTACTTC	CSARTGGEQYF
TRBV19	NA	NA	TRBJ1-1	TGTGCCAGTAGTACCCCTGGCACTGAAGCTTTCTTT	CASSTPGTEAFF
TRBV13	TRBD1	NA	TRBJ2-3	TGTGCCAGCAGCAACGACAGGGGCGGGGGCACAGATACGCAGTATTTT	CASSNDRGGGTDTQYF
TRBV11-3	TRBD1	NA	TRBJ2-7	TGTGCCAGCAACCGTTGGACAGGGGCATACGAGCAGTACTTC	CASNRWTGAYEQYF
TRBV7-9	TRBD1	NA	TRBJ1-6	TGTGCCAGCAGCCAACCGGGACAGGGGGCCTATAATTCACCCCTCCACTTT	CASSQPGQGAYNSPLHF
TRBV5-6	NA	NA	TRBJ2-7	TGTGCCAGCAGCTTGCCGGCAGGGTCCTACGGGGAGCAGTACTTC	CASSLPAGSYGEQYF
TRBV5-4	TRBD2	NA	TRBJ2-1	TGTGCCAGCAGCTTTACTAGCGGGGTTTTCCTAGCGGATGAGCAGTTCTTC	CASSFTSGVFLADEQFF
TRBV9	NA	NA	TRBJ2-1	TGTGCCAGCAGCGAGGACGACTCCCGAGACAATGAGCAGTTCTTC	CASSEDDSRDNEQFF
TRBV10-1	TRBD1	NA	TRBJ2-7	TGCGCCAGCAGTTCCGGGACAGGGATTTACGAGCAGTACTTC	CASSSGTGIYEQYF
TRBV19	TRBD2	NA	TRBJ2-7	TGTGCCAGTAGCCGCAAACTAGCGGGAGCGGACTACGAGCAGTACTTC	CASSRKLAGADYEQYF
TRBV19	NA	NA	TRBJ1-1	TGTGCCAGTAGAGTGTGGGATAGGATCACTGAAGCTTTCTTT	CASRVWDRITEAFF
TRBV7-2	TRBD2	NA	TRBJ2-2	TGTGCCAGCAGCTCAAGGGCCCTAGCGGGAGGGCCGTGGACCGGGGAGCTGTTTTTT	CASSSRALAGGPWTGELFF
TRBV7-9	NA	NA	TRBJ1-1	TGTGCCAGCAGCCGACCCTGGGGGCGCTCTGAAGCTTTCTTT	CASSRPWGRSEAFF
TRBV4-3	TRBD2	once	TRBJ2-5	TGCGCCAGCAGCCAAGGACTAGCGGGAGTTCTGGAGACCCAGTACTTC	CASSQGLAGVLETQYF
TRBV6-6	TRBD2	NA	TRBJ2-1	TGTGCCAGCACTCTAACCACTAGCGGGAGGGCTGAGCAGTTCTTC	CASTLTTSGRAEQFF
TRBV4-1	TRBD2	NA	TRBJ2-7	TGCGCCAGCAGCCTCGGGACTAGCGGGAGAGGGACCTACGAGCAGTACTTC	CASSLGTSGRGTYEQYF
TRBV9	NA	NA	TRBJ2-1	TGTGCCAGCAGCGTAGGGGCGGCCACCTACAATGAGCAGTTCTTC	CASSVGAATYNEQFF
TRBV2	NA	NA	TRBJ2-7	TGTGCCAGCAGTGAAGGAGGGCGACCCTACGAGCAGTACTTC	CASSEGGRPYEQYF
TRBV27	NA	NA	TRBJ2-7	TGTGCCAGCAGTTTATCTCCAGGGTACGAGCAGTACTTC	CASSLSPGYEQYF
TRBV30	NA	once	TRBJ2-7	TGTGCCTGGAGTGAAGGTTCTAGCTCCTACGAGCAGTACTTC	CAWSEGSSSYEQYF
TRBV6-5	NA	NA	TRBJ1-6	TGTGCCAGCAGTTACCGTTGGCCCTCACCCCTCCACTTT	CASSYRWPSPLHF